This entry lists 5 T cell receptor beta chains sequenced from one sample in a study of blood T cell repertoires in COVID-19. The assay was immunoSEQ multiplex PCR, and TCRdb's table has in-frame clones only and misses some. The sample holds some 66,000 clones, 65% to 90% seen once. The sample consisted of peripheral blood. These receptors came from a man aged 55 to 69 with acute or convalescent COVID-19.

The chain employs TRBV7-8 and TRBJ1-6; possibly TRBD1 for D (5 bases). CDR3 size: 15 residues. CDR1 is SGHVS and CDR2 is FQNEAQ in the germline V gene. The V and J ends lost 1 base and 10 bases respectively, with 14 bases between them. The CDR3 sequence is CASSLVSGRASPLHF. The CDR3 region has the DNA TGTGCCAGCAGCTTAGTCTCAGGGCGTGCCTCACCCCTCCACTTT.

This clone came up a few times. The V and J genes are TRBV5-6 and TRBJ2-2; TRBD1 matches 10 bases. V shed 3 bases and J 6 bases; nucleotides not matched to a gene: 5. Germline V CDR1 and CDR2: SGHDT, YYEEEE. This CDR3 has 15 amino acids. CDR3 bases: TGTGCCAGCAGCTCCCGGGACAGGGGTTCCGGGGAGCTGTTTTTT. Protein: CASSSRDRGSGELFF. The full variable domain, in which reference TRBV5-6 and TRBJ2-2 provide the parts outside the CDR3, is DAGVTQSPTHLIKTRGQQVTLRCSPKSGHDTVSWYQQALGQGPQFIFQYYEEEERQRGNFPDRFSGHQFPNYSSELNVNALLLGDSALYLCASSSRDRGSGELFFGEGSRLTVL.

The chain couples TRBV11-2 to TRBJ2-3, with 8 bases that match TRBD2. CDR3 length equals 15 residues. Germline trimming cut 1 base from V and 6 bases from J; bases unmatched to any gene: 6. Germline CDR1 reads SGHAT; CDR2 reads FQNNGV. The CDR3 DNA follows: TGTGCCAGCAGCTTAGTCGGGGGGGACCTCGATACGCAGTATTTT. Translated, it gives CASSLVGGDLDTQYF.

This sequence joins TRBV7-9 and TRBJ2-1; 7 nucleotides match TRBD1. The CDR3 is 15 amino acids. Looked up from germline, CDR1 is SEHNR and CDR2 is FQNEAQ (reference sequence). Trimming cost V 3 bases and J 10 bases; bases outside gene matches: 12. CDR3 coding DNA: TGTGCCAGCAGCTTTAACAGGGGACCGGTGGGGGAGCAGTTCTTC. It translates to CASSFNRGPVGEQFF. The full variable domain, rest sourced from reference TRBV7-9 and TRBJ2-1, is DTGVSQNPRHKITKRGQNVTFRCDPISEHNRLYWYRQTLGQGPEFLTYFQNEAQLEKSRLLSDRFSAERPKGSFSTLEIQRTEQGDSAMYLCASSFNRGPVGEQFFGPGTRLTVL.

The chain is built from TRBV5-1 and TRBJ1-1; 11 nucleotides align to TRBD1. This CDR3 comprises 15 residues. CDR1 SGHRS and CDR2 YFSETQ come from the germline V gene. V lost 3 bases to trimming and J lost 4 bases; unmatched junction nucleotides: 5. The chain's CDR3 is CASSSRDRGSTEAFF. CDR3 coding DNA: TGCGCCAGCAGCTCCCGGGACAGGGGGTCCACTGAAGCTTTCTTT. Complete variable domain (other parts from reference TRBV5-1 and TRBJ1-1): KAGVTQTPRYLIKTRGQQVTLSCSPISGHRSVSWYQQTPGQGLQFLFEYFSETQRNKGNFPGRFSGRQFSNSRSEMNVSTLELGDSALYLCASSSRDRGSTEAFFGQGTRLTVV.